This T cell receptor beta chain is drawn from a study of shared clonotypes between healthy human individuals. For the study at large: Two women and a few men aged 18 to 49 served as donors.

Sequencing was performed with immunoSEQ multiplex PCR; in TCRdb, only in-frame clones are kept and a portion is missing. Here the sample spans hundreds of thousands of clones, nearly 98% being singletons. V was clipped by 4 bases and J by 6 bases, with 23 bases between them. The length of the CDR3 is 16 residues. Germline lookup yields CDR1 SGHNT and CDR2 YYREEE (reference sequence). Terminally differentiated effector memory CD45RA+ cells were excluded by CCR7 positive selection of CD45RO-negative cells. V and J are TRBV5-4 and TRBJ2-7, with D possibly being TRBD2 (6 bases). The sequencing input was naive CD8+ T cells sorted from blood. The receptor comes from a young man in good health. The CDR3 DNA follows: TGTGCCAGCAGCACCGACCTCGGGAGCCAGCCGTCCGAGCAGTACTTC. As protein: CASSTDLGSQPSEQYF.